This T cell receptor beta chain emerged from a study of shared clonotypes between healthy human individuals. General study results and limits: Clonotypes shared by all four donors outscored non-shared clonotypes in generation probability.

Per the original data handling: Filtering differed because ImmunoSEQ produced junction-only sequences that carried no quality scores. Some clones are missing from TCRdb's copy, which holds only in-frame ones; the method was immunoSEQ multiplex PCR. V, J and clone size were drawn from that table, and D and trimming were deduced from the DNA. The sample consists of about 2.4 million clones, approximately 93% of them appearing once. As for this clone: Its antigen is unknown.

V lost 4 bases, J lost 4 bases, and 13 bases stayed unmatched. The germline V gene encodes CDR1 SGHTA and CDR2 FQGNSA. This CDR3 is built from 17 residues. Donors comprised healthy HIV-negative adults lacking recent acute infections or vaccinations. This rearrangement joins TRBV7-2 to TRBJ1-3; 7 bases align to TRBD1. Material: naive CD4+ T cells from PBMCs. Described subset: CD45RA+ positively selected. The sequence derives from a man aged 18 to 29 in good health. Some clones in this sample may be carry-over from other donors' samples. The CDR3 bases are TGTGCCAGCAGCTCGCTCCTTACAGGGGCGGTCGGAAACACCATATATTTT. Translation: CASSSLLTGAVGNTIYF.